Listed below are T cell receptor beta chains from one sample, sequenced in a study of shared clonotypes between healthy human individuals. Assay: immunoSEQ multiplex PCR; the TCRdb copy retains only in-frame clones and omits some. The repertoire holds a few million clones, about 92% seen once, with 0.39% in the top ten. Sequencing was carried out using naive CD4+ T cells from PBMCs. The source is a man aged 18 to 29 in good health. Some clones in this sample may be carry-over from other donors' samples. CDR3s include the opening cysteine and the closing phenylalanine or tryptophan.

v_call cdr3_aa
TRBV28 CASSSYEQGAKNIQYF
TRBV29-1 CSVDGRNTGELFF
TRBV5-1 CASSQGTSGSNMDTQYF
TRBV2 CASSQNRDGELFF
TRBV7-2 CASSFNRDTEAFF
TRBV5-4 CASSRLPGQGYEKLFF
TRBV7-6 CASSLALWGEVDEQYF
TRBV5-1 CASSLGTAGQETQYF
TRBV5-1 CASSPPGGAYNEQFF
TRBV5-1 CASSRDGGWNGYTF
TRBV25-1 CASGIIVGHEQYF
TRBV28 CASSLSDSLSQPQHF
TRBV23-1 CASSQLGGARETQYF
TRBV2 CASIRGSSGNTIYF
TRBV6-6 CASSYSGQGAPDTQYF
TRBV6-1 CASTRTVREQYF
TRBV28 CASSFGSEGGAGEQYF
TRBV7-6 CASSYQETQYF
TRBV5-1 CASSATGGGANVLTF
TRBV4-2 CASSQDRAYGYTF
TRBV18 CASSPLSTLGTGELFF
TRBV6-1 CASIWSSGNTIYF